This T cell receptor (beta chain) was recovered during a study of T-cell reconstitution after alpha-beta-depleted transplantation in children. The table lists this clonotype with many counts. The authors prepared the TCRbeta library with unique molecular identifiers. Via MiXCR, TCRdb re-called the PCR reads, giving one row per CDR3 protein. Altogether a few hundred thousand distinct CDR3 sequences are present, 10% being singletons, with the ten largest covering about 2.3%. The CDR3 runs to 14 residues. Losses at the gene ends were 2 bases for V and 7 bases for J; bases not matched to a gene: 4. Germline V gives CDR1 SGHRS, CDR2 YFSETQ.

This receptor was obtained from a human donor who donated a stem cell graft to a child with acute lymphoblastic leukemia. The J gene is TRBJ2-1, the V gene TRBV5-1; 9 bases fit TRBD2. The sequences come from PBMCs from the stem cell graft donor, collected from the stem cell graft. DNA for the CDR3: TGCGCCAGCAGCTTCCTAGCGGGGCTTAATGAGCAGTTCTTC. As protein: CASSFLAGLNEQFF.